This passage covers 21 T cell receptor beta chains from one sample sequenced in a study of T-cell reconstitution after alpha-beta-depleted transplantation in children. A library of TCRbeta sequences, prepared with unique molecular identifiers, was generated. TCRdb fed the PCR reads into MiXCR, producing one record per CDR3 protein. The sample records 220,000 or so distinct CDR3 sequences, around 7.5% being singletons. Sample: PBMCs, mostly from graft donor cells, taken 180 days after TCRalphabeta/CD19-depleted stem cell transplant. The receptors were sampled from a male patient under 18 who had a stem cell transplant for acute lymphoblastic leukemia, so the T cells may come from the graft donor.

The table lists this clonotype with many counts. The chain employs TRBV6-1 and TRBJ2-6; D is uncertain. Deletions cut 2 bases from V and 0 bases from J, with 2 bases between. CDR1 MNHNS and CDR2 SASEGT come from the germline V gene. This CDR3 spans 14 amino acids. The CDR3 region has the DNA TGTGCCAGCAGTGAACTCTCTGGGGCCAACGTCCTGACTTTC. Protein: CASSELSGANVLTF.

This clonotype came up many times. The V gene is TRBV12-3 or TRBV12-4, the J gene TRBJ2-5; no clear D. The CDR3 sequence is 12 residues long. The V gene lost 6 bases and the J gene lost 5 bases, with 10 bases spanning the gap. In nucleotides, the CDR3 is TGTGCCAGCAGCTTGACCCCGGAGACCCAGTACTTC. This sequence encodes CASSLTPETQYF.

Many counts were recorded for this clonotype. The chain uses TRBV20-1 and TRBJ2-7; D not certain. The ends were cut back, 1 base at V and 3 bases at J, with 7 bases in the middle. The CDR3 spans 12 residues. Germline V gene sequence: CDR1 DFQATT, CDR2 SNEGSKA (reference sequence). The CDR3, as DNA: TGCAGTGCTAGAGGGATTCGCTACGAGCAGTACTTC. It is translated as CSARGIRYEQYF.

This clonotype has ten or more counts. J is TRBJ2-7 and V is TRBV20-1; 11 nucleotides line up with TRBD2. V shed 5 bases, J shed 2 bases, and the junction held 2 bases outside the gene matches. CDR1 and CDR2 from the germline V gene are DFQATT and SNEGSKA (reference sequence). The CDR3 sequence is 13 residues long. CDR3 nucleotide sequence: TGCAGTGCTCTAGCGGGGGGCCCCTACGAGCAGTACTTC. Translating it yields CSALAGGPYEQYF.

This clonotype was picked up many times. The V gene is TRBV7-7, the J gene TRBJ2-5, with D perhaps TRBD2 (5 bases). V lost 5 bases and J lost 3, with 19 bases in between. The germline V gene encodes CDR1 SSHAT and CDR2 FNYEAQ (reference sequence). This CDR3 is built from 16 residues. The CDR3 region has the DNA TGTGCCAGCAGCCTCACCCCCGAGGGAAGGGAAGAGACCCAGTACTTC. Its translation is CASSLTPEGREETQYF.

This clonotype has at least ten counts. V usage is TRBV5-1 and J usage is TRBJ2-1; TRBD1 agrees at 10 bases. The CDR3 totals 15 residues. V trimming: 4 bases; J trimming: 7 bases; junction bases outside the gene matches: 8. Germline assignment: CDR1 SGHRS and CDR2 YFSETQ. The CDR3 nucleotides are TGCGCCAGCAGCCCCCGACAGGGGGCAGCGAATGAGCAGTTCTTC. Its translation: CASSPRQGAANEQFF.

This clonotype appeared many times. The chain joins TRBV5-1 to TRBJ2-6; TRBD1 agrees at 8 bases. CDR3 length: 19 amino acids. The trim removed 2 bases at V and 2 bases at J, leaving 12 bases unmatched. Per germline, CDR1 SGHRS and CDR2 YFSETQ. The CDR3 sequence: CASSFGQGALPPGANVLTF. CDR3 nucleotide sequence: TGCGCCAGCAGCTTCGGACAGGGAGCCCTTCCTCCTGGGGCCAACGTCCTGACTTTC. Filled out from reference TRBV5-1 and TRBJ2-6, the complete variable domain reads KAGVTQTPRYLIKTRGQQVTLSCSPISGHRSVSWYQQTPGQGLQFLFEYFSETQRNKGNFPGRFSGRQFSNSRSEMNVSTLELGDSALYLCASSFGQGALPPGANVLTFGAGSRLTVL.

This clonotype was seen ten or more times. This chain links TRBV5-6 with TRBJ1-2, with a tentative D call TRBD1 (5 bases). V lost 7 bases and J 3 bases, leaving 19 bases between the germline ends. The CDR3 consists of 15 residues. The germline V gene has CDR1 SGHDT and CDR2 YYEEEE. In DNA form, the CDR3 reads TGTGCCAGCGGGGCCGGGACGGCGGACTACTATGGCTACACCTTC. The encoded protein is CASGAGTADYYGYTF.

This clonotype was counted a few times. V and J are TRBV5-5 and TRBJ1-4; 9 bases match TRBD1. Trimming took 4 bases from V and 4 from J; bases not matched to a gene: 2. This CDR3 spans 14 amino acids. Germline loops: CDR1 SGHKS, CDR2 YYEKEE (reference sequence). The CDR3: CASSRTGDNEKLFF. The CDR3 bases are TGTGCCAGCAGCCGGACAGGGGATAATGAAAAACTGTTTTTT.

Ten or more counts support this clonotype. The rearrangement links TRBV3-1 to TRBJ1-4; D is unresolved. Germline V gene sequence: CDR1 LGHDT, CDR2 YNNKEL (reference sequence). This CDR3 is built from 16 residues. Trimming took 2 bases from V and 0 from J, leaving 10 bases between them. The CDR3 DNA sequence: TGTGCCAGCAGCCAACCCGGGATTGCAACTAATGAAAAACTGTTTTTT. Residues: CASSQPGIATNEKLFF.

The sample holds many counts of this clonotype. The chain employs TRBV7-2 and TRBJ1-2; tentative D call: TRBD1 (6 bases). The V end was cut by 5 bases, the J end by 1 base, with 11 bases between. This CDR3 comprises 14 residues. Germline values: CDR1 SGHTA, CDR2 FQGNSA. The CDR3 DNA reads TGTGCCAGCAGCGGGGGCACCCTTAACTATGGCTACACCTTC. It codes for CASSGGTLNYGYTF.

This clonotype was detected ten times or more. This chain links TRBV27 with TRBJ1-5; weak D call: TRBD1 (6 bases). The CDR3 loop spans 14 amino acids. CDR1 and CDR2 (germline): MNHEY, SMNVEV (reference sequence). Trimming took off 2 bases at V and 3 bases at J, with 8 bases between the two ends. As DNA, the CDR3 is TGTGCCAGCAGTTTACAGGGGACCAATCAGCCCCAGCATTTT. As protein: CASSLQGTNQPQHF.

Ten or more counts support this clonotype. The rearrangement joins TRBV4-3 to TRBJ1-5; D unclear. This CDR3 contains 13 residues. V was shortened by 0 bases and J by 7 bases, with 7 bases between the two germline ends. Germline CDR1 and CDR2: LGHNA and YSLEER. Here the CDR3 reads CASSQDGWQPQHF. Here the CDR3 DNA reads TGCGCCAGCAGCCAAGATGGGTGGCAGCCCCAGCATTTT.

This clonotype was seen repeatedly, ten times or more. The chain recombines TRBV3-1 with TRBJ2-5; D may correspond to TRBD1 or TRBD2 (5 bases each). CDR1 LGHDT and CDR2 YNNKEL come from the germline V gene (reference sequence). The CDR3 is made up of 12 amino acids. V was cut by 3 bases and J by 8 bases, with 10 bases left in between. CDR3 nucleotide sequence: TGTGCCAGCAGCCAGGGGGATCGAACCCAGTACTTC. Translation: CASSQGDRTQYF.

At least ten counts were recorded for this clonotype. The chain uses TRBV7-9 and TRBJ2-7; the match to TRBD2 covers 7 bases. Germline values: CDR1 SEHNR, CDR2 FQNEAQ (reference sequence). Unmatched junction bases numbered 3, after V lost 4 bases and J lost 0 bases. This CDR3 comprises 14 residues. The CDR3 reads CASSSSGGSYEQYF. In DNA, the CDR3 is TGTGCCAGCAGCTCCTCGGGGGGCTCCTACGAGCAGTACTTC.

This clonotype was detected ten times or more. The CDR3 coding sequence is TGCAGTGCTAGGCTGGCAGCCACTGAAGCTTTCTTT. It translates to CSARLAATEAFF. The chain uses TRBV20-1 and TRBJ1-1; no clear D gene. This CDR3 has 12 residues. CDR1 is DFQATT and CDR2 is SNEGSKA in the germline V gene (reference sequence). The ends were cut back, 3 bases at V and 4 bases at J, with 9 bases in the middle.

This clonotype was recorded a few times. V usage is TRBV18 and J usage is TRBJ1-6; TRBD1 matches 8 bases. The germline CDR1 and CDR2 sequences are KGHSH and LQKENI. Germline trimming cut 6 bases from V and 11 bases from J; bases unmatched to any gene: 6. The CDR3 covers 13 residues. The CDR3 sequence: CASSLTGAAPLHF. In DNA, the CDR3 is TGTGCCAGCTCCCTGACAGGGGCGGCACCCCTCCACTTT. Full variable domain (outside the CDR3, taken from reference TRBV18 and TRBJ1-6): NAGVMQNPRHLVRRRGQEARLRCSPMKGHSHVYWYRQLPEEGLKFMVYLQKENIIDESGMPKERFSAEFPKEGPSILRIQQVVRGDSAAYFCASSLTGAAPLHFGNGTRLTVT.

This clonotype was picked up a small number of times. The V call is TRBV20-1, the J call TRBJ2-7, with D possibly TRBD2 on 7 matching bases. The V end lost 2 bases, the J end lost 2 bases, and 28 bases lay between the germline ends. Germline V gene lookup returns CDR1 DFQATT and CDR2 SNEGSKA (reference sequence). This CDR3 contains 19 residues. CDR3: CSARRGGRFYLAEPYEQYF. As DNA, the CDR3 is TGCAGTGCTAGACGTGGGGGGCGCTTTTATCTAGCGGAGCCCTACGAGCAGTACTTC.

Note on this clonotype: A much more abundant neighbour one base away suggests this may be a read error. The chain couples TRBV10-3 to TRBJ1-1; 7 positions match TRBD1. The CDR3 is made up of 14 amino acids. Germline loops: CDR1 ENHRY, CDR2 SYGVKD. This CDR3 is CPISEGTVNTEAFF. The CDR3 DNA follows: TGTCCCATCAGTGAAGGGACAGTAAACACTGAAGCTTTCTTT.

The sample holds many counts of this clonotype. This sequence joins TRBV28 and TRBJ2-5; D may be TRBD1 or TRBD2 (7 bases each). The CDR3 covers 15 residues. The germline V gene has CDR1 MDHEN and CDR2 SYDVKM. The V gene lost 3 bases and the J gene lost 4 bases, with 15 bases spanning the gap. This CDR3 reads CASSLGQGGIETQYF. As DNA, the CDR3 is TGTGCCAGCAGTTTGGGGCAGGGGGGGATAGAGACCCAGTACTTC.

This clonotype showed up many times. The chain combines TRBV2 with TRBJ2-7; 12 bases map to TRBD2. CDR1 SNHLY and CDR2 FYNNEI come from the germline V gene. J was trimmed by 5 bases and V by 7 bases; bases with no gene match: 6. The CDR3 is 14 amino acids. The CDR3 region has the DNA TGTGCCAGCACCTCGAGACTAGCGGGGGACGAGCAGTACTTC. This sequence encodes CASTSRLAGDEQYF.